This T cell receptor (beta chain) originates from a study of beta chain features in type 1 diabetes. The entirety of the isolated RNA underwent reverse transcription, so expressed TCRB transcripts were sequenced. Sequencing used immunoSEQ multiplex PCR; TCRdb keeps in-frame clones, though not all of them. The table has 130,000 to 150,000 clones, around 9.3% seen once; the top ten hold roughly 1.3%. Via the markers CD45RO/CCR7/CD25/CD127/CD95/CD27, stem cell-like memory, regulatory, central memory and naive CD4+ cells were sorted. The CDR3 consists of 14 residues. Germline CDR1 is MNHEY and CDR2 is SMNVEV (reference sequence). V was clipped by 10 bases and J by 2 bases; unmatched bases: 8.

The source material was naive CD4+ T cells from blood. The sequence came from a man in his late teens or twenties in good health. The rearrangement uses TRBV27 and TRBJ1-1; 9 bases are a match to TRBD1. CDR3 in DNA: TGTGCCACGAGACAGGACAGGGGAAACACTGAAGCTTTCTTT. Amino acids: CATRQDRGNTEAFF.